Sequencing of this TCR beta chain was carried out in a study of control samples from healthy donors and cancer patients. CDR1 and CDR2 from the germline V gene are SGHKS and YYEKEE (reference sequence). Trimming removed 4 bases at V and 0 bases at J, with 13 bases between. This CDR3 region has 16 residues. Clones were sequenced by immunoSEQ multiplex PCR, and TCRdb holds only the in-frame ones, with some missing. The sample lists approximately 150,000 clones, roughly 93% occurring once. The chain has TRBV5-5 and TRBJ1-4, with D tentatively TRBD1 (5 bases). Sequenced material: blood. This receptor was obtained from a young man in good health. CDR3 DNA: TGTGCCAGCAGCGTCAGGGTAGATACAACTAATGAAAAACTGTTTTTT. Amino acids: CASSVRVDTTNEKLFF.